This entry lists 3 T cell receptor beta chains sequenced from one sample in a study of beta chain features in type 1 diabetes. The entirety of the isolated RNA underwent reverse transcription, so expressed TCRB transcripts were sequenced. The method was immunoSEQ multiplex PCR; TCRdb's version includes in-frame clones alone and lacks a portion of them. Of under 300,000 clones in the sample, about 7.8% were seen once. Material for sequencing was central memory CD4+ T cells from blood. The receptors here all came from a woman aged 18 to 35 in good health.

This clone showed up many times. In nucleotides, the CDR3 is TGTGCCAGCAGCTTAGAACCCGAAGATCCCTACACCTTC. Its protein product is CASSLEPEDPYTF. The V and J genes are TRBV7-9 and TRBJ1-2, with D unresolved. From germline, CDR1 is SEHNR and CDR2 FQNEAQ (reference sequence). Trimming took 1 base from V and 10 from J, leaving 13 bases between them. The CDR3 is made up of 13 amino acids.

The rearrangement uses TRBV11-2 and TRBJ2-1, with 9 nucleotides matching TRBD1. The junction had 7 bases not matched to a gene; V was cut back by 6 bases and J by 4 bases. This CDR3 comprises 15 residues. The V gene's germline CDR1 is SGHAT and CDR2 FQNNGV. DNA of the CDR3: TGTGCCAGCAGTCCCGGGACAGGGTCATACAATGAGCAGTTCTTC. This gives the protein CASSPGTGSYNEQFF.

As concerns this clone: Distinct nucleotide sequences in the sample also encode this CDR3. The chain employs TRBV5-4 and TRBJ1-2, with D unclear. CDR3 length: 11 residues. Trimming took 4 bases from V and 3 from J, leaving 4 bases between them. The V gene's germline CDR1 is SGHNT and CDR2 YYREEE (reference sequence). The CDR3 sequence is CASSSYYGYTF. The CDR3 DNA is TGTGCCAGCAGCAGCTACTATGGCTACACCTTC.